These T cell receptor beta chains were read from a single sample in a study of T cells after yellow fever vaccination. TCRdb independently ran MiXCR on the 5' RACE reads; one entry per CDR3 protein. Here the sample spans 400,000 to 650,000 distinct CDR3 sequences, 20% to 25% being singletons. This specimen was PBMCs, taken roughly 20 days after the first yellow fever vaccination. These receptors all come from a man younger than 30 who received the YFV17D yellow fever vaccine. CDR3s include the opening cysteine and the closing phenylalanine or tryptophan. The D gene is left open where the match is weak. Rows give clone size only sometimes, using once, few, many, or a class for an expanded clone.

TRBJ2-5	TRBV27	NA	few	TGTGCCAGCAGTTGGAAGCCGCCCGCGACCGGGGGGCGCCTGGAGACCCAGTACTTC	CASSWKPPATGGRLETQYF
TRBJ2-3	TRBV20-1	TRBD2	NA	TGCAGTGCATACCGAGCGGGGGGGCCGGCAGATACGCAGTATTTT	CSAYRAGGPADTQYF
TRBJ2-7	TRBV15	NA	NA	TGTGCCACCAGCACACAGGTCTCCTACGAGCAGTACTTC	CATSTQVSYEQYF
TRBJ2-7	TRBV20-1	NA	NA	TGCAGTGCTAGGGCGAGCTCCTACGAGCAGTACTTC	CSARASSYEQYF
TRBJ2-1	TRBV12-3/TRBV12-4	NA	few	TGTGCCAGCACAACCCTTTGGGCAGGGGAAGGGAGCTCCTACAATGAGCAGTTCTTC	CASTTLWAGEGSSYNEQFF
TRBJ2-1	TRBV19	TRBD2	few	TGTGCCAGTTCCAACGGCGGGGGGTCATACCCCTCCTACAATGAGCAGTTCTTC	CASSNGGGSYPSYNEQFF
TRBJ2-7	TRBV29-1	TRBD1	few	TGCAGCGCCCAGGTGGGTCAGGGGGCGGTCTACGAGCAGTACTTC	CSAQVGQGAVYEQYF
TRBJ2-7	TRBV24-1	NA	few	TGTGCCACCAGTGGCGGTGTGGACGGGATCACCTACGAGCAGTACTTC	CATSGGVDGITYEQYF
TRBJ2-5	TRBV19	NA	NA	TGTGCCAGTAGTATAGATTATAAGCTGTCTAGGGAGACCCAGTACTTC	CASSIDYKLSRETQYF
TRBJ2-2	TRBV27	NA	few	TGTGCCAGCAGTTTGGCGAGAGACACCGGGGAGCTGTTTTTT	CASSLARDTGELFF
TRBJ2-1	TRBV7-2	TRBD2	many	TGTGCCAGCAGCCTGGGGGGGGGGACGTTTGGGGTTGAGCAGTTCTTC	CASSLGGGTFGVEQFF
TRBJ2-5	TRBV7-2	TRBD1	NA	TGTGCCAGCAGACGGACAGGGGCGTTGGAGACCCAGTACTTC	CASRRTGALETQYF
TRBJ2-1	TRBV6-1	TRBD1	once	TGTGCCAGCAGGGGACAGGGGGAGACATACAATGAGCAGTTCTTC	CASRGQGETYNEQFF
TRBJ2-7	TRBV6-1	NA	NA	TGTGCCAGCAGAGGACCTACCTACGAGCAGTACTTC	CASRGPTYEQYF
TRBJ2-1	TRBV2	NA	few	TGTGCCAGCGGTCGCCAACTAGTGACCCCACTCTTC	CASGRQLVTPLF
TRBJ1-1	TRBV29-1	NA	few	TGCAGCGTTACACAGGGTGGGGACACTGAAGCTTTCTTT	CSVTQGGDTEAFF
TRBJ1-1	TRBV5-1	NA	NA	TGCGCCAGCACCCCGGAAATCCGGGGGCCGGCCACTGAAGCTTTCTTT	CASTPEIRGPATEAFF
TRBJ1-2	TRBV11-2	NA	NA	TGTGCCAGCAGCTCGAGGGACGGGAACTATGGCTACACCTTC	CASSSRDGNYGYTF
TRBJ2-1	TRBV18	TRBD2	few	TGTGCCAGCTCACCACAACTAGCGGGGGGGCTAACCTACAATGAGCAGTTCTTC	CASSPQLAGGLTYNEQFF
TRBJ2-5	TRBV28	TRBD2	NA	TGTGCCAGCACCAACAGCGGGGCCTGGAAGACCCAGTACTTC	CASTNSGAWKTQYF
TRBJ1-5	TRBV19	NA	NA	TGTGCCAGTAGTAGGACGGACCATCAGCCCCAGCATTTT	CASSRTDHQPQHF
TRBJ2-1	TRBV10-3	NA	NA	TGTGCCATCTCGGGACCCTACAATGAGCAGTTCTTC	CAISGPYNEQFF
TRBJ2-2	TRBV12-3/TRBV12-4	TRBD2	NA	TGTGCCAGCACTATAGGACTAGCGGGGTTTGCCGGGGAGCTGTTTTTT	CASTIGLAGFAGELFF
TRBJ2-7	TRBV10-3	TRBD1	NA	TGTGCCATCAGTGAGTCTCGGACAGGGTACAACGAGCAGTACTTC	CAISESRTGYNEQYF
TRBJ1-1	TRBV3-1	NA	NA	TGTGCCAGCAAACGGGGTTTGGCTGATTGGGACACTGAAGCTTTCTTT	CASKRGLADWDTEAFF
TRBJ1-2	TRBV7-2	TRBD1	few	TGTGCCAGCAGCTTAGCGCCCAGACAGGGGGAAGGCGGGCACACCTTC	CASSLAPRQGEGGHTF
TRBJ2-6	TRBV12-3/TRBV12-4	TRBD1	NA	TGTGCCAGCGGACGAGGACAGGGGGGCTCTGGGGCCAACGTCCTGACTTTC	CASGRGQGGSGANVLTF
TRBJ2-2	TRBV7-9	TRBD2	few	TGTGCCAGCAGCTTCGGGGAGGGAGCCGGGGAGCTGTTTTTT	CASSFGEGAGELFF
TRBJ2-7	TRBV18	NA	NA	TGTGCCAGCTCACCACCCTATGACGAGCAGTACTTC	CASSPPYDEQYF
TRBJ1-6	TRBV4-3	NA	few	TGCGCCAGCAGCCAAGATCCAGTTAGCTCACCCCTCCACTTT	CASSQDPVSSPLHF
TRBJ1-3	TRBV5-1	TRBD1	NA	TGCGCCAGCAGTTCCGCAGGGGGCCAGAGGACCATATATTTT	CASSSAGGQRTIYF
TRBJ2-3	TRBV5-6	TRBD2	NA	TGTGCCAGCATCAGGACTAGCGGGCTTTCCCCTTTTAGCACAGATACGCAGTATTTT	CASIRTSGLSPFSTDTQYF
TRBJ2-7	TRBV4-1	NA	NA	TGCGCCAGCAGCCAAGTGATAGGGGCCTACGAGCAGTACTTC	CASSQVIGAYEQYF
TRBJ1-2	TRBV4-3	NA	many	TGCGCCAGCAGCCCCCCGGCAAGCGGCTATGGCTACACCTTC	CASSPPASGYGYTF
TRBJ2-1	TRBV27	NA	NA	TGTGCCAGCAGCAGACAGGACCTATACAATGAGCAGTTCTTC	CASSRQDLYNEQFF
TRBJ1-5	TRBV7-9	NA	few	TGTGCCAGCAGCTTAGTCGCAACAGGGAGGGACCAGCCCCAGCATTTT	CASSLVATGRDQPQHF
TRBJ1-2	TRBV12-3/TRBV12-4	TRBD1	NA	TGTACCCTCAGTCTACGACCAAGCGACAGGGCTAACTATGGCTACACCTTC	CTLSLRPSDRANYGYTF
TRBJ2-2	TRBV12-3/TRBV12-4	NA	few	TGTGCCAGCACCCTTTCGTCGGGGGCACCTACCGGGGAGCTGTTTTTT	CASTLSSGAPTGELFF
TRBJ2-2	TRBV4-1	TRBD2	NA	TGCGCCAGCAGCCAGCCGGGACTAGCGGGGGGGCGGGACACCGGGGAGCTGTTTTTT	CASSQPGLAGGRDTGELFF
TRBJ1-6	TRBV7-2	TRBD1	once	TGTGCCAGCAGACCTACAGGGGTCGAATCACCCCTCCACTTT	CASRPTGVESPLHF
TRBJ2-5	TRBV7-2	TRBD2	few	TGTGCCAGCAGCCCAAGAGGGACTAGCGTCGGAAAGACCCAGTACTTC	CASSPRGTSVGKTQYF
TRBJ2-5	TRBV29-1	NA	NA	TGCAGCGTTGACACAGGGCTAAAGACCCAGTACTTC	CSVDTGLKTQYF
TRBJ1-1	TRBV6-2/TRBV6-3	NA	few	TGTGCCAGCAGTTACGTTATGAACACTGAAGCTTTCTTT	CASSYVMNTEAFF
TRBJ2-5	TRBV29-1	NA	few	TGCAGCATCGATGGGCTAGCAGGGCATCGGACCCAGTACTTC	CSIDGLAGHRTQYF
TRBJ2-1	TRBV7-3	TRBD2	NA	TGTGCCAGCAGCAGCTCCCTGCGGGGGGAACCCTACAATGAGCAGTTCTTC	CASSSSLRGEPYNEQFF
TRBJ2-3	TRBV7-2	NA	NA	TGTGCCAGCAGCTCATACTTACGCACAGATACGCAGTATTTT	CASSSYLRTDTQYF
TRBJ2-5	TRBV5-1	TRBD1	few	TGCGCCAGCAGCCCGGGAGGGACAGGGGGCGAAGAGACCCAGTACTTC	CASSPGGTGGEETQYF
TRBJ2-5	TRBV5-4	TRBD1	few	TGTGCCAGCAGCTTGGGAGGGACAGAACAAGAGACCCAGTACTTC	CASSLGGTEQETQYF
TRBJ1-5	TRBV20-1	NA	few	TGCAGTGCTGGCTCCCGGGGTCCGAATCAGCCCCAGCATTTT	CSAGSRGPNQPQHF
TRBJ1-2	TRBV20-1	NA	NA	TGCAGTGCTGACCCCCACAGGGCGGGTGGCTACACCTTC	CSADPHRAGGYTF
TRBJ2-1	TRBV11-2	TRBD1	many	TGTGCCAGCAGCCCACCCCTCCGGGACAGGGGGCGCTTTGAGCAGTTCTTC	CASSPPLRDRGRFEQFF
TRBJ1-1	TRBV12-3/TRBV12-4	NA	NA	TGTGCCAGCAGACACAACACTGAAGCTTTCTTT	CASRHNTEAFF
TRBJ1-5	TRBV12-3/TRBV12-4	NA	few	TGTGCCAGCAGTCTATCTAGGGGTTACAATCAGCCCCAGCATTTT	CASSLSRGYNQPQHF
TRBJ2-3	TRBV5-1	NA	NA	TGCGCCAGCAGTGGTCGGTCTCGGGGAATCGCAGATACGCAGTATTTT	CASSGRSRGIADTQYF